The T cell receptor beta chain under discussion was sequenced for a study of T-cell reconstitution after alpha-beta-depleted transplantation in children. TCRbeta library construction was performed incorporating unique molecular identifiers. MiXCR, run by TCRdb on the PCR reads, gives a single entry per CDR3 protein. Of some 500,000 distinct CDR3 sequences in the sample, approximately 16% were seen once. Concerning this clonotype: Compared with germline, one end of the junction differs, possibly owing to a read error.

CDR3 length: 17 amino acids. The germline CDR1 and CDR2 sequences are MNHEY and SVGEGT. The sequence was collected from a human donor who donated a stem cell graft to a child with acute lymphoblastic leukemia. The specimen was PBMCs from the stem cell graft donor, collected from the stem cell graft. The chain combines TRBV6-2 or TRBV6-3 with TRBJ1-2, with TRBD1 matching over 9 bases. CDR3 amino acids: CASSYSKGDRANYGYPF. CDR3 in DNA: TGTGCCAGCAGTTACTCGAAGGGGGACAGGGCTAACTATGGCTACCCCTTC.